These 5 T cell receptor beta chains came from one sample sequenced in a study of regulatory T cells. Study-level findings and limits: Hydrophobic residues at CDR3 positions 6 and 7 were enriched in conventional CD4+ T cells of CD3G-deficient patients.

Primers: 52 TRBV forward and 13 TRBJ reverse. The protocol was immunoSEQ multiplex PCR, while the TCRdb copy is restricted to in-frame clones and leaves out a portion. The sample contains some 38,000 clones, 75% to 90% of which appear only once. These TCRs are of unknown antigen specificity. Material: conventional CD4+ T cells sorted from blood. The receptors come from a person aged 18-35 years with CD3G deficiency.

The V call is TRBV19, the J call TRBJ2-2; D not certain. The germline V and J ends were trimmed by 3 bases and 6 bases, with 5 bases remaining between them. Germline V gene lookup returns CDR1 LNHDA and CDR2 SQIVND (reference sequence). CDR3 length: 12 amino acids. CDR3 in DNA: TGTGCCAGTAGTATTTTTTCCGGGGAGCTGTTTTTT. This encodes CASSIFSGELFF.

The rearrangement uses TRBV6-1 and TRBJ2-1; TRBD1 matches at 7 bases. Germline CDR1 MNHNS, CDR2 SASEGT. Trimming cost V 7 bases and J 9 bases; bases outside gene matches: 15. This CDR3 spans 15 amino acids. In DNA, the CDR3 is TGTGCCAGCAACCTGGGGCGCCCAGGGGGATCTGAGCAGTTCTTC. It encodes CASNLGRPGGSEQFF.

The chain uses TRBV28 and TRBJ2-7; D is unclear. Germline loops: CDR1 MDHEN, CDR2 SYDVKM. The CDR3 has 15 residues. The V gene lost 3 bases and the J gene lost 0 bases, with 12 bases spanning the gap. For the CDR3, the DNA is TGTGCCAGCAGTTTGGGTACTGAAAGCTCCTACGAGCAGTACTTC. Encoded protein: CASSLGTESSYEQYF.

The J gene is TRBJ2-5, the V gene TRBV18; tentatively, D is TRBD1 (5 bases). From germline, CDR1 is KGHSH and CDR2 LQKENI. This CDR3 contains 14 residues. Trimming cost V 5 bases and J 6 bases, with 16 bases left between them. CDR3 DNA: TGTGCCAGCTCATCCCAGGGAATGGGAAAGACCCAGTACTTC. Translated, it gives CASSSQGMGKTQYF.

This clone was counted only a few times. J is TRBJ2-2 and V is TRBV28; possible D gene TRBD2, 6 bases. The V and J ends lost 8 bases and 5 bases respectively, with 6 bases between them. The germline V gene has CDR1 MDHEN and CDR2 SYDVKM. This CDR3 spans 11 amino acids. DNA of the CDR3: TGTGCCAGCGGAGGGACCGGGGAGCTGTTTTTT. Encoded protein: CASGGTGELFF.